Listed here are 7 T cell receptor beta chains from one sample, sequenced in a study of blood T cells in healthy people across ages. The authors ran a second PCR of about 6 to 12 cycles using a sample-barcoded 5' primer and a J-beta primer mix. Each CDR3 protein is one row after TCRdb ran MiXCR on the 5' RACE reads. The sample contains roughly 720,000 distinct CDR3 sequences, 50% to 65% of which appear only once. The sequenced sample was blood. The receptor source for this set is an older man in good health.

The chain has TRBV12-3 or TRBV12-4 and TRBJ2-7; D is perhaps TRBD2 (6 bases). The CDR3 has 14 amino acids. The V gene lost 3 bases and the J gene lost 2 bases, with 11 bases spanning the gap. The CDR3 coding sequence is TGTGCCAGCAGTTTTAGGCGGGGAGCCTACGAGCAGTACTTC. It is translated as CASSFRRGAYEQYF.

CDR3 sequence (DNA): TGTGCCAGCAGCTTGGCCCTGGACCCAACCCGAGCCCAGTACTTC. It translates to CASSLALDPTRAQYF. The chain uses TRBV7-2 and TRBJ2-5; D unclear. CDR3 length equals 15 residues. The V end was cut by 3 bases, the J end by 9 bases, with 20 bases between. Germline V gene sequence: CDR1 SGHTA, CDR2 FQGNSA.

This clonotype came up a few times. The genes are TRBV7-2 and TRBJ2-1, with D maybe TRBD1 (6 bases). CDR3 length equals 16 residues. Germline values: CDR1 SGHTA, CDR2 FQGNSA. The V gene lost 5 bases and the J gene lost 1 base, with 15 bases spanning the gap. As DNA, the CDR3 is TGTGCCAGCAGCATAGGGCAAGGGGGTTCCTACAATGAGCAGTTCTTC. This gives the protein CASSIGQGGSYNEQFF.

V and J are TRBV7-2 and TRBJ2-4; 7 bases agree with TRBD1. The J call may be faulty, since TRBJ2-7 better matches the DNA end. CDR1 and CDR2 (germline): SGHTA, FQGNSA. The CDR3 contains 16 residues. The CDR3 loop is CASSLLSGGKSYEQYF. In DNA, the CDR3 is TGTGCCAGCAGCTTATTGTCAGGGGGTAAAAGCTACGAGCAGTACTTC.

This clonotype was seen more than once but under ten times. This chain uses TRBV2 with TRBJ2-1, with TRBD2 matching over 8 bases. This CDR3 has 13 residues. V was pared by 7 bases and J by 6 bases, with 5 bases of the junction left unmatched. Germline V gene lookup returns CDR1 SNHLY and CDR2 FYNNEI. The CDR3 is CASNERESNEQFF. CDR3 nucleotides: TGTGCCAGCAACGAGCGGGAGAGCAATGAGCAGTTCTTC.

This clonotype was observed a handful of times. This chain joins TRBV4-1 and TRBJ2-1; unclear D gene. Germline CDR1 MGHRA, CDR2 YSYEKL. The ends were cut back, 1 base at V and 2 bases at J, with 9 bases in the middle. The CDR3 length is 15 residues. CDR3 sequence: CASSQVGRTYNEQFF. DNA for the CDR3: TGCGCCAGCAGCCAAGTGGGCAGAACCTACAATGAGCAGTTCTTC.

The chain combines TRBV3-1 with TRBJ2-7; tentative D call: TRBD2 (5 bases). CDR1 LGHDT and CDR2 YNNKEL come from the germline V gene (reference sequence). Trimming took off 4 bases at V and 7 bases at J, with 20 bases between the two ends. This CDR3 is built from 15 residues. The CDR3 DNA sequence: TGTGCCAGCAGCCCGGTCCAGATGGGGAGCAATGAGCAGTACTTC. This translates into CASSPVQMGSNEQYF.